This passage covers 17 T cell receptor beta chains from one sample sequenced in a study of T-cell memory formation after mild COVID-19. Each CDR3 protein gets one entry after TCRdb re-called the 5' RACE reads with MiXCR. The table has 350,000 or so distinct CDR3 sequences, 20% seen once. Sample: PBMCs or a T cell subset sorted from them (not recorded which). These receptors were obtained from a man between 18 and 35 years old who had mild COVID-19 (a few samples of this study predate the infection). Cell type and time point are not known.

This clonotype has a handful of counts. The chain couples TRBV10-3 to TRBJ2-7; D may correspond to TRBD1 or TRBD2 (5 bases each). Germline lookup yields CDR1 ENHRY and CDR2 SYGVKD. V gave up 7 bases and J gave up 0 bases, with 13 bases separating them. The CDR3 has 14 amino acids. The CDR3 is CAITRDEDSYEQYF. The CDR3 DNA is TGTGCCATCACTCGGGACGAAGACTCCTACGAGCAGTACTTC.

This clonotype was counted ten times or more. The chain carries TRBV5-1 and TRBJ2-5; no reliable D call. V lost 0 bases and J 3 bases, leaving 6 bases between the germline ends. This CDR3 is built from 13 residues. Germline V gene data show CDR1 as SGHRS and CDR2 as YFSETQ. The CDR3 DNA reads as TGCGCCAGCAGCTTGGTTCGCGAAGAGACCCAGTACTTC. It is translated as CASSLVREETQYF.

The rearrangement links TRBV4-1 to TRBJ2-1; 8 positions match TRBD1. CDR3 length: 16 amino acids. Germline V gene data show CDR1 as MGHRA and CDR2 as YSYEKL. The V and J ends lost 4 bases and 9 bases, in that order; junction bases with no gene match: 14. The CDR3 is CASSLHFRWTGTEQFF. The CDR3 DNA follows: TGCGCCAGCAGCCTCCACTTTAGATGGACAGGGACTGAGCAGTTCTTC.

This clonotype came up a few times. The chain uses TRBV2 and TRBJ1-1; 8 bases are a match to TRBD1. After removal of 7 bases from V and 1 base from J, the junction contained 11 bases not matched to a gene. The CDR3 is 16 residues long. Germline CDR1 reads SNHLY; CDR2 reads FYNNEI. Written as DNA, the CDR3 is TGTGCCAGCACCAAAACCCAGACAGGGGCGAACACTGAAGCTTTCTTT. Encoded protein: CASTKTQTGANTEAFF.

This clonotype was seen a handful of times. V and J are TRBV12-3 or TRBV12-4 and TRBJ2-3, with 10 nucleotides matching TRBD1. This CDR3 spans 14 amino acids. The V and J ends lost 4 bases and 6 bases, in that order; junction bases with no gene match: 4. The CDR3 loop is CASSWDRGQDTQYF. The CDR3 nucleotides read TGTGCCAGCAGTTGGGACAGGGGTCAGGATACGCAGTATTTT.

This clonotype was seen more than once but under ten times. This rearrangement joins TRBV12-3 or TRBV12-4 to TRBJ2-1; TRBD2 agrees at 7 bases. Losses at the gene ends were 5 bases for V and 6 bases for J; bases not matched to a gene: 4. The CDR3 loop spans 13 amino acids. This chain's CDR3 is CASSQLATNEQFF. DNA of the CDR3: TGTGCCAGCAGTCAACTAGCGACCAATGAGCAGTTCTTC.

The chain is built from TRBV7-2 and TRBJ1-5, with 7 bases matching TRBD1. There are 17 residues in the CDR3. V shed 3 bases and J 2 bases; nucleotides not matched to a gene: 10. Germline CDR1 reads SGHTA; CDR2 reads FQGNSA. The CDR3 sequence is CASSLDGQVRGNQPQHF. In DNA form, the CDR3 reads TGTGCCAGCAGCTTGGACGGACAGGTTCGAGGCAATCAGCCCCAGCATTTT. The full variable domain, with the rest looked up from reference TRBV7-2 and TRBJ1-5, is GAGVSQSPSNKVTEKGKDVELRCDPISGHTALYWYRQSLGQGLEFLIYFQGNSAPDKSGLPSDRFSAERTGGSVSTLTIQRTQQEDSAVYLCASSLDGQVRGNQPQHFGDGTRLSIL.

This clonotype was found many times. The V call is TRBV23-1, the J call TRBJ2-5; possible D gene TRBD2, 6 bases. TRBV23-1 is noted as an ORF with a role that remains uncertain. CDR3 size: 17 residues. The ends were cut back, 1 base at V and 6 bases at J, with 21 bases in the middle. CDR3 nucleotides: TGCGCCAGCAGTCAATGCCGGGAGAGACTGAGGGGAAAGACCCAGTACTTC. Translated, it gives CASSQCRERLRGKTQYF.

This clonotype has a handful of counts. The chain employs TRBV20-1 and TRBJ2-1; D call uncertain. Germline CDR1 and CDR2: DFQATT and SNEGSKA (reference sequence). The length of the CDR3 is 12 residues. V shed 7 bases and J shed 0 bases, with 7 bases lying between them. The chain's CDR3 is CSGWASYNEQFF. CDR3 in DNA: TGCAGTGGGTGGGCCTCCTACAATGAGCAGTTCTTC.

J is TRBJ2-2 and V is TRBV18; TRBD1 aligns across 10 bases. V was pared by 3 bases and J by 6 bases, with 4 bases of the junction left unmatched. The length of the CDR3 is 15 residues. Germline V gene lookup returns CDR1 KGHSH and CDR2 LQKENI. The CDR3 is CASSPDRGLSGELFF. CDR3 bases: TGTGCCAGCTCACCCGACAGGGGGCTTTCCGGGGAGCTGTTTTTT.

V is TRBV6-5 and J is TRBJ2-2; possibly TRBD1 for D (5 bases). The germline V and J ends were trimmed by 6 bases and 2 bases, with 10 bases remaining between them. The germline CDR1 and CDR2 sequences are MNHEY and SVGAGI. The CDR3 spans 14 residues. The CDR3, as DNA: TGTGCCAGCAGAAAAGGGGTAAACACCGGGGAGCTGTTTTTT. Translating gives CASRKGVNTGELFF.

The gene calls are TRBV6-5 and TRBJ2-2, with D possibly being TRBD1 or TRBD2 (5 bases each). Between the trimmed V and J ends, which lost 0 bases and 7 bases, there was a span of 12 bases. Per the germline V gene, CDR1 is MNHEY and CDR2 is SVGAGI. The length of the CDR3 is 15 residues. CDR3 amino acids: CASSYSLGTVGELFF. As DNA, the CDR3 is TGTGCCAGCAGTTACTCCCTTGGGACCGTCGGGGAGCTGTTTTTT.

This clonotype has just a few counts. The CDR3 spells CACGQGDQPQHF. For the CDR3, the DNA is TGTGCCTGCGGACAGGGAGATCAGCCCCAGCATTTT. The chain is built from TRBV30 and TRBJ1-5; the match to TRBD1 covers 8 bases. The V gene's germline CDR1 is GTSNPN and CDR2 SVGIG (reference sequence). The CDR3 spans 12 residues. J gave up 5 bases and V 6 bases, and 3 bases lay outside the gene matches.

The chain recombines TRBV11-2 with TRBJ2-6; D is unresolved. The CDR3 is made up of 15 amino acids. Trimming pared 7 bases from V and 2 bases from J, leaving 12 bases between. Germline V gives CDR1 SGHAT, CDR2 FQNNGV. CDR3 in amino acids: CASIAYSAGANVLTF. Written as DNA, the CDR3 is TGTGCCAGCATCGCCTACAGTGCTGGGGCCAACGTCCTGACTTTC.

This clonotype was seen only a few times. The rearrangement uses TRBV25-1 and TRBJ1-1, with D unresolved. Between the trimmed V and J ends, which lost 4 bases and 1 base, there was a span of 10 bases. The length of the CDR3 is 14 residues. Germline V lookup: CDR1 MGHDK, CDR2 SYGVNS. CDR3 sequence: CASSGRRANTEAFF. The CDR3, as DNA: TGTGCCAGCAGTGGACGGAGAGCGAACACTGAAGCTTTCTTT.

This chain uses TRBV5-1 with TRBJ2-6, with 9 bases fitting TRBD1. CDR3 length: 16 amino acids. V lost 4 bases to trimming and J lost 12 bases; unmatched junction nucleotides: 14. Germline CDR1 reads SGHRS; CDR2 reads YFSETQ. CDR3 amino acids: CASSENLGTGLFVLTF. CDR3 DNA: TGCGCCAGCAGCGAGAACCTTGGGACAGGGCTCTTCGTCCTGACTTTC.

This clonotype was detected a few times. The chain carries TRBV7-2 and TRBJ1-1, with D maybe TRBD1 (6 bases). This CDR3 has 14 amino acids. Germline V CDR1 and CDR2: SGHTA, FQGNSA. The V end lost 1 base, the J end lost 3 bases, and 9 bases lay between the germline ends. This chain's CDR3 is CASSLEGGDTEAFF. The CDR3, as DNA: TGTGCCAGCAGCTTAGAAGGGGGGGACACTGAAGCTTTCTTT.